The clone carrying this T cell receptor (beta chain) was detected many times. The antigen remains undetermined. These data originate in a study of breast tumors, draining lymph nodes, adjacent tissues. Study observations and caveats: Tumor TCR diversity was below lymph nodes but above nontumor tissue. Data fit most tumor T cells coming from lymph node, expanding in tumor. Luminal-like breast cancer showed significantly higher tumor–nontumor repertoire similarity than basal-like. The lymph node origin of tumor T cells was framed as consistent with a hypothesis, not demonstrated.

Germline V gene sequence: CDR1 SGHRS, CDR2 YFSETQ. There are 17 residues in the CDR3. The V gene lost 0 bases and the J gene lost 4 bases, with 16 bases spanning the gap. TCRdb analysed the multiplex PCR reads with MiXCR anew, one entry per CDR3 protein. The sample includes fewer than 25,000 distinct CDR3 sequences, approximately 32% of them seen just once. Input material: breast tumor tissue. The chain employs TRBV5-1 and TRBJ2-2, with D possibly TRBD2 on 6 matching bases. The receptor's source is a female donor with breast cancer. Some clones in this sample may be carry-over from other donors' samples. DNA of the CDR3: TGCGCCAGCAGCTTGGCCGGTCTCGGGAGAGGCACCGGGGAGCTGTTTTTT. Its protein is CASSLAGLGRGTGELFF. Filled out from reference TRBV5-1 and TRBJ2-2, the complete variable domain reads KAGVTQTPRYLIKTRGQQVTLSCSPISGHRSVSWYQQTPGQGLQFLFEYFSETQRNKGNFPGRFSGRQFSNSRSEMNVSTLELGDSALYLCASSLAGLGRGTGELFFGEGSRLTVL.